Below are 9 T cell receptor beta chains sequenced from a single sample in a study of blood T cell repertoires in COVID-19. This table comes from immunoSEQ multiplex PCR, and its TCRdb copy is limited to in-frame clones, with some not included. This table has some 63,000 clones, 70% to 85% appearing once. Input material: peripheral blood. The source is a human donor in a cohort sampled during active COVID-19.

This clone was seen a handful of times. The chain has TRBV10-1 and TRBJ2-3, with TRBD1 matching 8 bases. The V gene's germline CDR1 is WNHNN and CDR2 SYGVQD (reference sequence). V lost 6 bases and J lost 3; bases outside the gene matches: 5. The CDR3 has 14 amino acids. The CDR3 nucleotides read TGCGCCAGCAGCATGGACAGGGAGACAGATACGCAGTATTTT. Translated, it gives CASSMDRETDTQYF.

The CDR3 DNA sequence: TGTGCCAGCAGCCAACAAGCGGGATACGGGGCAGATACGCAGTATTTT. It codes for CASSQQAGYGADTQYF. V and J are TRBV3-1 (or the pseudogene TRBV3-2) and TRBJ2-3; 7 positions match TRBD2. The CDR3 consists of 16 residues. Germline V gene lookup returns CDR1 LGHDT and CDR2 YNNKEL (reference sequence). Trimming took 2 bases from V and 4 from J; bases not matched to a gene: 9.

The CDR3 protein is CATNSGTNTGELFF. CDR3 nucleotide sequence: TGTGCCACCAACTCCGGGACGAACACCGGGGAGCTGTTTTTT. This chain links TRBV24-1 with TRBJ2-2; maybe TRBD2 (5 bases). V was pared by 8 bases and J by 0 bases, with 9 bases between. Looked up from germline, CDR1 is KGHDR and CDR2 is SFDVKD. The CDR3 covers 14 residues.

J is TRBJ1-6 and V is TRBV27, with a weak D call TRBD1 (5 bases). CDR3 size: 17 residues. Trimming left V 3 bases short and J 0 bases short, with 12 bases between. Germline V gene lookup returns CDR1 MNHEY and CDR2 SMNVEV (reference sequence). In DNA form, the CDR3 reads TGTGCCAGCAGTTTTCGACAGACGAGCTCCTATAATTCACCCCTCCACTTT. Translation gives CASSFRQTSSYNSPLHF.

The sample holds a few counts of this clone. This chain uses TRBV19 with TRBJ1-2; no firm D call. The ends were cut back, 3 bases at V and 2 bases at J, with 13 bases in the middle. Germline loops: CDR1 LNHDA, CDR2 SQIVND (reference sequence). The CDR3 is 15 residues long. Here the CDR3 reads CASSIDLGRNYGYTF. The DNA of the CDR3 is TGTGCCAGTAGTATCGACTTGGGTAGGAACTATGGCTACACCTTC. Full variable domain (missing parts from reference TRBV19 and TRBJ1-2): DGGITQSPKYLFRKEGQNVTLSCEQNLNHDAMYWYRQDPGQGLRLIYYSQIVNDFQKGDIAEGYSVSREKKESFPLTVTSAQKNPTAFYLCASSIDLGRNYGYTFGSGTRLTVV.

V is TRBV6-2 or TRBV6-3 and J is TRBJ2-7, with TRBD2 identical over 13 bases. Trimming cost V 2 bases and J 2 bases; bases outside gene matches: 6. The germline V gene encodes CDR1 MNHEY and CDR2 SVGEGT. The CDR3 consists of 17 residues. The chain's CDR3 is CASSYVKGLAGAYEQYF. CDR3 DNA: TGTGCCAGCAGTTACGTAAAAGGACTAGCGGGGGCCTACGAGCAGTACTTC.

This clone was counted only a few times. This sequence joins TRBV6-2 or TRBV6-3 and TRBJ2-5, with TRBD2 matching over 7 bases. V lost 0 bases, J lost 5 bases, and 6 bases stayed unmatched. Germline V CDR1 and CDR2: MNHEY, SVGEGT. The CDR3 is 15 amino acids. CDR3 region: CASSYSMGSGETQYF. In DNA form, the CDR3 reads TGTGCCAGCAGTTACTCGATGGGTAGCGGGGAGACCCAGTACTTC.

J is TRBJ1-5 and V is TRBV27, with a weak D call TRBD1 (6 bases). Looked up from germline, CDR1 is MNHEY and CDR2 is SMNVEV (reference sequence). The V end was cut by 6 bases, the J end by 1 base, with 13 bases between. The CDR3 spans 15 residues. Here the CDR3 DNA reads TGTGCCAGCAGGGGTACAGGGCGAAGCAATCAGCCCCAGCATTTT. This encodes CASRGTGRSNQPQHF.

V usage is TRBV11-2 and J usage is TRBJ2-7, with 9 bases aligning to TRBD1. The V gene's germline CDR1 is SGHAT and CDR2 FQNNGV. The ends lost 5 bases at V and 2 bases at J; junction bases unmatched: 7. There are 15 residues in the CDR3. The DNA of the CDR3 is TGTGCCAGCAGCCTAACGGGACAGGGACCCTACGAGCAGTACTTC. Translation gives CASSLTGQGPYEQYF.